This entry describes one TCR beta chain. Its antigen is not known. Healthy donors of bone marrow made up the group. This entry belongs to a study of cytomegalovirus exposure and HLA in healthy donors. Study results and limitations: Among TCR beta chains, those listed as cytomegalovirus-associated numbered around 160.

Researchers ran the PCR with 60 Vbeta and 13 Jbeta primers. Generated by immunoSEQ multiplex PCR, the TCRdb table keeps only in-frame clones and is missing some. The sample has 140,000 to 150,000 clones, over 60% seen once; the top ten hold less than 3.5%. Trimming took off 1 base at V and 2 bases at J, with 14 bases between the two ends. The CDR3 sequence is 16 residues long. Germline V gene lookup returns CDR1 MGHDK and CDR2 SYGVNS. This chain uses TRBV25-1 with TRBJ1-2, with D perhaps TRBD1 (6 bases). This receptor was identified in a man in his forties in good health and CMV-seropositive. Sequencing was done on a sample of PBMCs. CDR3 nucleotides: TGTGCCAGCAGTGAATCAATGGGGACACCGAACTATGGCTACACCTTC. Translating gives CASSESMGTPNYGYTF.